This T cell receptor beta chain appears in the sequencing data of a study of T cell responses to AZD1222 COVID-19 vaccine. TCRdb's table, derived via immunoSEQ multiplex PCR, lists solely in-frame clones and lacks some. The sample yields about 150,000 clones, 70% to 90% seen once. To note about this clone: Its antigen remains unknown.

Regarding the study as a whole: There were repertoire samples only from the period after the peak T cell response. Clonal diversity may have been underestimated in mostly white British donors.

CDR3 length: 12 residues. Trimming removed 6 bases from V and 5 bases from J, with 5 bases in between. Germline V lookup: CDR1 MNHEY, CDR2 SMNVEV (reference sequence). The material sequenced was peripheral blood, taken 28 days after the second dose of the MenACWY control vaccine. J is TRBJ1-6 and V is TRBV27; D call uncertain. This clonotype was sampled from an adult who received the MenACWY meningococcal vaccine as a control. CDR3 in amino acids: CASSKNNSPLHF. In nucleotides, the CDR3 is TGTGCCAGCAGCAAGAATAATTCACCCCTCCACTTT.